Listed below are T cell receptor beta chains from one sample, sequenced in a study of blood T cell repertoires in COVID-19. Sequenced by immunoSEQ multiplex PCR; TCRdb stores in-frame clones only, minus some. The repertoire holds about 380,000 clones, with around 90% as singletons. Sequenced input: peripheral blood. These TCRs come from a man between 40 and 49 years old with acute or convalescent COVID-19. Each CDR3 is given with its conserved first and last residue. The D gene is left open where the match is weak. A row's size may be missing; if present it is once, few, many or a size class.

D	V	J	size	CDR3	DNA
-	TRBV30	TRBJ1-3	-	CAWSVENSSGNTIYF	TGTGCCTGGAGTGTAGAGAATTCCTCTGGAAACACCATATATTTT
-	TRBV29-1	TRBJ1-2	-	CSAPLAGYSGYTF	TGCAGCGCCCCCCTAGCCGGCTATTCTGGCTACACCTTC
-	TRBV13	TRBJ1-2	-	CASSVLNYGYTF	TGTGCCAGCAGCGTCCTCAACTATGGCTACACCTTC
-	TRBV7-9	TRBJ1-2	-	CASSRRDAGNYGYTF	TGTGCCAGCAGCAGGCGGGACGCCGGCAACTATGGCTACACCTTC
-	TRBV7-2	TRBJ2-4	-	CASSSSAGNIQYF	TGTGCCAGCAGTTCTAGCGCCGGTAACATTCAGTACTTC
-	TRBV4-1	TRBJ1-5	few	CASSQRTEYVNQPQHF	TGCGCCAGCAGCCAACGCACAGAATATGTAAATCAGCCCCAGCATTTT
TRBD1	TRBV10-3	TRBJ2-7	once	CAIRDRTSYEQYF	TGTGCCATCCGGGACAGAACCTCCTACGAGCAGTACTTC
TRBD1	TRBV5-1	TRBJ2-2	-	CASKGQGPSGELFF	TGCGCCAGCAAGGGACAGGGTCCGTCCGGGGAGCTGTTTTTT
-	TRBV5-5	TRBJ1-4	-	CASSLSGGEKLFF	TGTGCCAGCAGCTTATCGGGGGGTGAAAAACTGTTTTTT
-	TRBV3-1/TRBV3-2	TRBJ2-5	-	CASRAGQETQYF	TGTGCCAGCAGAGCGGGTCAAGAGACCCAGTACTTC
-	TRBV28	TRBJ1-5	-	CASSYPLYSNQPQHF	TGTGCCAGCAGTTACCCCCTATATAGTAATCAGCCCCAGCATTTT
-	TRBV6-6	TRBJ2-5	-	CASSLQETQYF	TGTGCCAGCAGCCTTCAAGAGACCCAGTACTTC